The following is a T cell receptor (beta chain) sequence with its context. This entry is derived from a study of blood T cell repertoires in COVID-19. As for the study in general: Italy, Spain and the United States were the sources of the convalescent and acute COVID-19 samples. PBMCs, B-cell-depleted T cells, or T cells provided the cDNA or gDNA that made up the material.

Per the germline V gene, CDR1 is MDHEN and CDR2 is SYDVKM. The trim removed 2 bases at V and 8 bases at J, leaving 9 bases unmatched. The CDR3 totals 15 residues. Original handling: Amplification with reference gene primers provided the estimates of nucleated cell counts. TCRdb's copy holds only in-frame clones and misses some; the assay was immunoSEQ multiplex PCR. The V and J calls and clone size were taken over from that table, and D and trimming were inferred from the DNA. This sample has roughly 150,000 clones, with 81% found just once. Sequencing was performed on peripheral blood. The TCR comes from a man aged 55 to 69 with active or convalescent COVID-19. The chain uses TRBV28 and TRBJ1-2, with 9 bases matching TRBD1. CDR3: CASSLVMDRGKGYTF. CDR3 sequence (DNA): TGTGCCAGCAGTTTAGTAATGGACAGGGGTAAAGGCTACACCTTC.